The 26 T cell receptor beta chains reported below all come from one sample, sequenced in a study of blood T cell repertoires in COVID-19. Produced via immunoSEQ multiplex PCR; TCRdb's table is partial and in-frame only. The sample has under 450,000 clones, 91% seen once; the top ten hold about 0.86%. The sequenced sample consisted of PBMCs or T cells enriched from blood (not recorded which). Every receptor here comes from a woman between 40 and 55 years old who had been exposed to COVID-19.

The genes are TRBV9 and TRBJ1-1; D ambiguous. Germline V gene data show CDR1 as SGDLS and CDR2 as YYNGEE. The CDR3 covers 16 residues. V shed 0 bases and J shed 1 base, with 13 bases lying between them. The CDR3 sequence: CASSVGGGLGNTEAFF. CDR3 sequence (DNA): TGTGCCAGCAGCGTAGGCGGTGGACTGGGGAACACTGAAGCTTTCTTT.

This clone has a single count. The chain carries TRBV7-3 and TRBJ1-1; the D gene is possibly TRBD1 (5 bases). CDR1 and CDR2 (germline): SGHTA, FQGTGA. Trimming stripped 2 bases from V and 6 bases from J, with 13 bases between. This CDR3 is 14 amino acids long. In DNA, the CDR3 is TGTGCCAGCAGCTTAGGGGGGGTCAAGGCTGAAGCTTTCTTT. Protein sequence: CASSLGGVKAEAFF.

This chain uses TRBV10-3 with TRBJ1-1; 7 nucleotides align to TRBD1. Germline assignment: CDR1 ENHRY and CDR2 SYGVKD. With 2 bases clipped from V and 4 bases from J, the junction kept 7 bases outside the gene matches. The CDR3 sequence is 15 residues long. CDR3: CAISEGKGGFTEAFF. DNA of the CDR3: TGTGCCATCAGTGAGGGGAAAGGGGGCTTCACTGAAGCTTTCTTT.

The chain recombines TRBV5-5 with TRBJ2-3, with 8 bases that match TRBD2. V dropped 4 bases and J dropped 0; count of bases not matched to a gene: 10. The CDR3 extends over 17 amino acids. Per germline, CDR1 SGHKS and CDR2 YYEKEE (reference sequence). For the CDR3, the DNA is TGTGCCAGCAGCCCCGGGGCCCCGGGGGGGAGCACAGATACGCAGTATTTT. The encoded protein is CASSPGAPGGSTDTQYF.

This sequence joins TRBV6-4 and TRBJ1-6; a possible D gene is TRBD1 (6 bases). From germline, CDR1 is MRHNA and CDR2 SNTAGT. CDR3 length: 14 residues. Trimming left V 4 bases short and J 9 bases short, with 13 bases between. CDR3 DNA sequence: TGTGCCAGCAGTGTACAGGGTTCAGGTTCACCCCTCCACTTT. Translation: CASSVQGSGSPLHF.

The chain links TRBV19 to TRBJ1-4, with 8 nucleotides matching TRBD1. Germline lookup yields CDR1 LNHDA and CDR2 SQIVND (reference sequence). The CDR3 has 15 amino acids. The junction had 12 bases not matched to a gene; V was cut back by 6 bases and J by 9 bases. The CDR3 region has the DNA TGTGCCAGTAGCTACCAGGGGGCTCAGTCAAAAAAACTGTTTTTT. Its protein is CASSYQGAQSKKLFF.

This clone appeared once. V gene TRBV19 combines with J gene TRBJ1-2; the D gene is possibly TRBD1 (6 bases). This CDR3 has 14 residues. CDR1 and CDR2 (germline): LNHDA, SQIVND (reference sequence). Trimming removed 5 bases from V and 8 bases from J, with 18 bases in between. The CDR3 reads CASSPGTTKGGYTF. The CDR3 DNA reads as TGTGCCAGTAGTCCCGGGACAACCAAAGGGGGCTACACCTTC.

For the CDR3, the DNA is TGTGCCTGGAGTGTATCGCTTCTATCAGGCGGGGAAGCTTTCTTT. Translating gives CAWSVSLLSGGEAFF. This chain links TRBV30 with TRBJ1-1; no clear D gene. Germline V CDR1 and CDR2: GTSNPN, SVGIG (reference sequence). V dropped 0 bases and J dropped 8 bases, with 19 bases sitting between them. The CDR3 covers 15 residues.

This rearrangement joins TRBV30 to TRBJ2-7, with 8 bases identical to TRBD1. The CDR3 is 12 amino acids. The germline V gene encodes CDR1 GTSNPN and CDR2 SVGIG (reference sequence). V lost 8 bases to trimming and J lost 0 bases; unmatched junction nucleotides: 3. The DNA for the CDR3 is TGTGCCACAGGACAGGGCTCCTACGAGCAGTACTTC. Protein: CATGQGSYEQYF. Drawing the rest from reference TRBV30 and TRBJ2-7, the complete variable domain is SQTIHQWPATLVQPVGSPLSLECTVEGTSNPNLYWYRQAAGRGLQLLFYSVGIGQISSEVPQNLSASRPQDRQFILSSKKLLLSDSGFYLCATGQGSYEQYFGPGTRLTVT.

The V gene is TRBV30, the J gene TRBJ1-1, with TRBD1 as a possible D gene (6 bases). Germline lookup yields CDR1 GTSNPN and CDR2 SVGIG (reference sequence). V lost 4 bases and J 1 base, leaving 7 bases between the germline ends. This CDR3 has 12 amino acids. The CDR3 is CAWKGQNTEAFF. The CDR3 DNA is TGTGCCTGGAAGGGACAGAACACTGAAGCTTTCTTT.

The V gene is TRBV7-8, the J gene TRBJ2-5, with 9 bases matching TRBD1. This CDR3 is built from 15 residues. Germline assignment: CDR1 SGHVS and CDR2 FQNEAQ. Germline trimming cut 0 bases from V and 5 bases from J; bases unmatched to any gene: 4. The CDR3 reads CASSLAGQGRETQYF. CDR3 nucleotides: TGTGCCAGCAGCTTAGCCGGACAGGGGCGGGAGACCCAGTACTTC.

For the CDR3, the DNA is TGTGCCAGCTCACCGATCCCCCCTAGCGGGAGTCGGACCTACGAGCAGTACTTC. As protein: CASSPIPPSGSRTYEQYF. The chain couples TRBV18 to TRBJ2-7, with 10 nucleotides matching TRBD2. The germline V gene encodes CDR1 KGHSH and CDR2 LQKENI. The CDR3 extends over 18 amino acids. The junction had 13 bases not matched to a gene; V was cut back by 3 bases and J by 2 bases. The full variable domain, in which reference TRBV18 and TRBJ2-7 provide the parts outside the CDR3, is NAGVMQNPRHLVRRRGQEARLRCSPMKGHSHVYWYRQLPEEGLKFMVYLQKENIIDESGMPKERFSAEFPKEGPSILRIQQVVRGDSAAYFCASSPIPPSGSRTYEQYFGPGTRLTVT.

The rearrangement links TRBV4-3 to TRBJ1-2; 7 bases are a match to TRBD1. J lost 3 bases, V lost 0 bases, and 7 bases had no gene match. CDR1 and CDR2 from the germline V gene are LGHNA and YSLEER. The CDR3 consists of 16 residues. CDR3 amino acids: CASSQESRGTDYGYTF. The DNA of the CDR3 is TGCGCCAGCAGCCAAGAATCCAGGGGGACAGACTATGGCTACACCTTC.

The table lists this clone with a few counts. The V call is TRBV18, the J call TRBJ1-2; TRBD1 aligns across 9 bases. CDR3 length: 16 residues. Germline V gene data show CDR1 as KGHSH and CDR2 as LQKENI. V was pared by 1 base and J by 5 bases, with 8 bases of the junction left unmatched. CDR3 bases: TGTGCCAGCTCACCACGGGGACAGGGACCGACGTATGGCTACACCTTC. The encoded protein is CASSPRGQGPTYGYTF.

The chain couples TRBV19 to TRBJ1-5; D is uncertain. In germline, CDR1 is LNHDA, CDR2 SQIVND (reference sequence). Trimming cost V 8 bases and J 0 bases, with 14 bases left between them. The CDR3 runs 15 residues. CDR3 DNA: TGTGCCAGTTTAATGTACATTTATAGCAATCAGCCCCAGCATTTT. It encodes CASLMYIYSNQPQHF.

This clone was found once. The rearrangement links TRBV5-1 to TRBJ1-5; 7 positions match TRBD1. The germline gives CDR1 SGHRS, CDR2 YFSETQ. This CDR3 region has 15 residues. V gave up 0 bases and J gave up 6 bases; unmatched junction bases: 6. Here the CDR3 DNA reads TGCGCCAGCAGCTTGGAGGGGGCCGGGGGTCAGCCCCAGCATTTT. Translated: CASSLEGAGGQPQHF.

CDR3: CASNSRTGGNAFF. The CDR3 bases are TGTGCCAGTAACTCCCGAACAGGTGGGAATGCTTTCTTT. The genes are TRBV19 and TRBJ1-1; D might be TRBD1 (5 bases). The V end lost 7 bases, the J end lost 11 bases, and 20 bases lay between the germline ends. Germline-derived CDR1 and CDR2 are LNHDA and SQIVND (reference sequence). This CDR3 is built from 13 residues. Variable domain in full (rest from reference TRBV19 and TRBJ1-1): DGGITQSPKYLFRKEGQNVTLSCEQNLNHDAMYWYRQDPGQGLRLIYYSQIVNDFQKGDIAEGYSVSREKKESFPLTVTSAQKNPTAFYLCASNSRTGGNAFFGQGTRLTVV.

The chain is built from TRBV7-9 and TRBJ1-3; D gene ambiguous. In germline, CDR1 is SEHNR, CDR2 FQNEAQ (reference sequence). CDR3 length: 15 amino acids. The ends were cut back, 6 bases at V and 0 bases at J, with 12 bases in the middle. The CDR3 is CASSSDGLSGNTIYF. CDR3 sequence (DNA): TGTGCCAGCAGTTCGGACGGACTCTCTGGAAACACCATATATTTT.

Note on this clone: A junction boundary mismatches the germline segment, possibly from a read error. The J gene is TRBJ2-5, the V gene TRBV7-7, with D tentatively TRBD1 (6 bases). Germline assignment: CDR1 SSHAT and CDR2 FNYEAQ (reference sequence). The CDR3 consists of 16 residues. The CDR3 sequence: CASSANPRTVQETQYF. The CDR3 DNA reads as TGTGCTAGCAGCGCGAACCCCCGGACAGTCCAAGAGACCCAGTACTTC.

The gene calls are TRBV30 and TRBJ1-5; TRBD1 matches 8 bases. There are 16 residues in the CDR3. The germline V gene encodes CDR1 GTSNPN and CDR2 SVGIG (reference sequence). V lost 1 base to trimming and J lost 2 bases; unmatched junction nucleotides: 7. CDR3 amino acids: CAWSGIGQGGNQPQHF. Here the CDR3 DNA reads TGTGCCTGGAGTGGAATAGGACAGGGTGGCAATCAGCCCCAGCATTTT.

CDR3 residues: CSVVATAHYGYTF. The CDR3 bases are TGCAGCGTTGTTGCCACAGCCCACTATGGCTACACCTTC. V and J are TRBV29-1 and TRBJ1-2; D remains unclear. Germline loops: CDR1 SQVTM, CDR2 ANQGSEA. The CDR3 is 13 amino acids. Trimming took 4 bases from V and 3 from J, leaving 12 bases between them. The whole variable domain, filled in from reference TRBV29-1 and TRBJ1-2, reads SAVISQKPSRDICQRGTSLTIQCQVDSQVTMMFWYRQQPGQSLTLIATANQGSEATYESGFVIDKFPISRPNLTFSTLTVSNMSPEDSSIYLCSVVATAHYGYTFGSGTRLTVV.

V and J are TRBV27 and TRBJ1-1; 8 positions match TRBD1. From germline, CDR1 is MNHEY and CDR2 SMNVEV (reference sequence). This CDR3 is 15 amino acids long. The V and J ends lost 5 bases and 1 base, in that order; junction bases with no gene match: 6. The CDR3 spells CASSLSTGGNTEAFF. CDR3 sequence (DNA): TGTGCCAGCAGTCTCTCAACAGGGGGGAACACTGAAGCTTTCTTT.

The chain employs TRBV18 and TRBJ1-6; weak D call: TRBD1 (5 bases). V lost 4 bases, J lost 7 bases, and 14 bases lay in between. CDR1 and CDR2 (germline): KGHSH, LQKENI. CDR3 length: 15 amino acids. The chain's CDR3 is CASSRVGSGNSPLHF. The CDR3 DNA follows: TGTGCCAGCTCACGTGTGGGCTCAGGGAATTCACCCCTCCACTTT. The whole variable domain, remainder taken from reference TRBV18 and TRBJ1-6, is NAGVMQNPRHLVRRRGQEARLRCSPMKGHSHVYWYRQLPEEGLKFMVYLQKENIIDESGMPKERFSAEFPKEGPSILRIQQVVRGDSAAYFCASSRVGSGNSPLHFGNGTRLTVT.

The rearrangement links TRBV7-9 to TRBJ1-5; D may be TRBD1 (5 bases). CDR1 SEHNR and CDR2 FQNEAQ come from the germline V gene (reference sequence). The CDR3 spans 16 residues. V lost 0 bases to trimming and J lost 4 bases, with 13 bases between them. The CDR3 DNA reads TGTGCCAGCAGCTTAGCCCAGGGACTCGAGAATCAGCCCCAGCATTTT. Its protein product is CASSLAQGLENQPQHF.

V is TRBV18 and J is TRBJ2-6, with 8 bases aligning to TRBD1. V lost 1 base, J lost 4 bases, and 3 bases stayed unmatched. The CDR3 is 16 residues long. Germline CDR1 reads KGHSH; CDR2 reads LQKENI. CDR3 sequence reads: CASSPLQGVGANVLTF. Written as DNA, the CDR3 is TGTGCCAGCTCACCACTACAGGGGGTAGGGGCCAACGTCCTGACTTTC. The full variable domain, in which reference TRBV18 and TRBJ2-6 provide the parts outside the CDR3, is NAGVMQNPRHLVRRRGQEARLRCSPMKGHSHVYWYRQLPEEGLKFMVYLQKENIIDESGMPKERFSAEFPKEGPSILRIQQVVRGDSAAYFCASSPLQGVGANVLTFGAGSRLTVL.

This chain uses TRBV27 with TRBJ1-5; TRBD1 matches 10 bases. The CDR3 length is 14 residues. Germline V gene lookup returns CDR1 MNHEY and CDR2 SMNVEV (reference sequence). V shed 8 bases and J 5 bases; nucleotides not matched to a gene: 6. DNA of the CDR3: TGTGCCAGCCGCCGGGGGACAGGGGATCAGCCCCAGCATTTT. Translating it yields CASRRGTGDQPQHF.